The 22 T cell receptor beta chains below all came from one sample that was sequenced in a study of blood T cells in healthy people across ages (dated by TCRdb to the mid-2010s). The receptor library was made with 5' RACE. Sequencing was carried out with an Illumina HiSeq 2500. A second PCR of roughly 6 to 11 cycles was run with a J-beta primer mix and a sample-barcoded 5' primer. The public reads were reprocessed in TCRdb via fastp at Q25 and MiXCR, keeping in-frame beta chains. When rows share a CDR3 protein, they turn into one entry using the most common DNA and genes. This sample holds about 1.1 million distinct CDR3 sequences; about two fifths were observed only once. Together, the top ten hold 13% of the sample. Material for sequencing was blood. The receptors were sampled from a man between 18 and 35 years old in good health.

The J gene is TRBJ1-4, the V gene TRBV5-6; 7 bases align to TRBD1. Germline lookup yields CDR1 SGHDT and CDR2 YYEEEE. This CDR3 contains 16 residues. V lost 0 bases, J lost 15 bases, and 17 bases stayed unmatched. CDR3 nucleotide sequence: TGTGCCAGCAGCTTGGGCCATGGGACAGTCGACCCCAGGGTGTTTTTT. Amino acids: CASSLGHGTVDPRVFF.

This clonotype was counted at least ten times. The chain uses TRBV12-3 or TRBV12-4 and TRBJ1-2; D perhaps matches TRBD1 (6 bases). Trimming stripped 4 bases from V and 8 bases from J, with 17 bases between. This CDR3 is 14 amino acids long. DNA for the CDR3: TGTGCCAGCAGTTCCGCAGACAGGATCGGAGGCTACACCTTC. Translating it yields CASSSADRIGGYTF.

The chain is built from TRBV11-2 and TRBJ2-2; 10 bases agree with TRBD1. J lost 3 bases, V lost 5 bases, and 6 bases had no gene match. There are 16 residues in the CDR3. Germline values: CDR1 SGHAT, CDR2 FQNNGV. The CDR3 DNA sequence: TGTGCCAGCAGCATCCGGGACAGGGGTTACACCGGGGAGCTGTTTTTT. Translation gives CASSIRDRGYTGELFF.

The V gene is TRBV7-8, the J gene TRBJ2-1, with 10 bases identical to TRBD2. The tail of the sequence fits TRBJ2-7 better, so the J call may be wrong. The CDR3 consists of 16 residues. CDR1 is SGHVS and CDR2 is FQNEAQ in the germline V gene. The CDR3, as DNA: TGTGCCAGCAGCCCCCAAGAAGCGGGGGGGCGCTATGAGCAGTACTTC. It encodes CASSPQEAGGRYEQYF.

In its sample, this clonotype was seen a few times. V is TRBV12-3 or TRBV12-4 and J is TRBJ1-1; a weak D match, TRBD1 (6 bases). V was pared by 5 bases and J by 7 bases, with 14 bases between. This CDR3 region has 13 residues. DNA of the CDR3: TGTGCCAGCAGTACTTCCGGGACAAGTGAAGCTTTCTTT. Amino acid sequence: CASSTSGTSEAFF.

The genes are TRBV7-3 and TRBJ2-5, with D perhaps matching TRBD1 or TRBD2 (5 bases each). CDR3 length: 16 amino acids. With 1 base removed from V and 5 bases from J, the gap between germline ends came to 17 bases. Looked up from germline, CDR1 is SGHTA and CDR2 is FQGTGA. DNA of the CDR3: TGTGCCAGCAGCTTAAGGGGACCAGGGCCTCTGGAGACCCAGTACTTC. Its protein product is CASSLRGPGPLETQYF.

This sequence joins TRBV6-1 and TRBJ1-4; D gene unclear. Trimming removed 1 base from V and 9 bases from J, with 0 bases in between. The length of the CDR3 is 10 residues. The germline V gene has CDR1 MNHNS and CDR2 SASEGT. CDR3 bases: TGTGCCAGCAGTGAAGAAAAACTGTTTTTT. Residues: CASSEEKLFF.

V gene TRBV20-1 combines with J gene TRBJ1-5; D call uncertain. CDR3 length: 14 amino acids. From germline, CDR1 is DFQATT and CDR2 SNEGSKA (reference sequence). Trimming pared 4 bases from V and 5 bases from J, leaving 15 bases between. Written as DNA, the CDR3 is TGCAGTGCTACCCCGACTGTAATCGATCAGCCCCAGCATTTT. Its translation: CSATPTVIDQPQHF.

This clonotype has only a few counts. The chain joins TRBV20-1 to TRBJ2-7; 7 bases are shared with TRBD2. The CDR3 is made up of 12 amino acids. Per germline, CDR1 DFQATT and CDR2 SNEGSKA (reference sequence). V was clipped by 2 bases and J by 4 bases; unmatched bases: 2. As DNA, the CDR3 is TGCAGTGCTAGATCGGGGGGTTACGAGCAGTACTTC. Translating gives CSARSGGYEQYF.

This clonotype was seen more than once but under ten times. The rearrangement joins TRBV20-1 to TRBJ2-1, with TRBD2 matching over 9 bases. Per germline, CDR1 DFQATT and CDR2 SNEGSKA (reference sequence). Trimming took 0 bases from V and 4 from J; bases not matched to a gene: 4. The CDR3 loop spans 15 amino acids. CDR3 sequence reads: CSAREAGGPYNEQFF. DNA for the CDR3: TGCAGTGCTAGAGAAGCGGGGGGCCCTTACAATGAGCAGTTCTTC.

This clonotype was seen a few times. The chain employs TRBV6-5 and TRBJ2-5; D assignment may be TRBD1 or TRBD2 (5 bases each). Trimming left V 4 bases short and J 2 bases short, with 14 bases between. CDR3 length: 15 amino acids. The V gene's germline CDR1 is MNHEY and CDR2 SVGAGI. The CDR3 DNA reads as TGTGCCAGCAGTTTACCCCGGGACGGACAAGAGACCCAGTACTTC. Translation gives CASSLPRDGQETQYF.

V and J are TRBV2 and TRBJ1-2; D unresolved. CDR1 and CDR2 from the germline V gene are SNHLY and FYNNEI. The CDR3 has 10 residues. V lost 8 bases and J 7 bases, leaving 8 bases between the germline ends. For the CDR3, the DNA is TGTGCCAGCCGGGGTCCTGGCTACACCTTC. This translates into CASRGPGYTF.

The genes are TRBV11-2 and TRBJ2-1; D is ambiguous. The germline V and J ends were trimmed by 0 bases and 9 bases, with 9 bases remaining between them. Looked up from germline, CDR1 is SGHAT and CDR2 is FQNNGV. The CDR3 sequence is 13 residues long. The DNA for the CDR3 is TGTGCCAGCAGCTTAGATCTTAACAGTGAGCAGTTCTTC. As protein: CASSLDLNSEQFF.

The chain links TRBV7-2 to TRBJ1-2; D unclear. The CDR3 has 14 residues. The germline CDR1 and CDR2 sequences are SGHTA and FQGNSA. Trimming pared 4 bases from V and 5 bases from J, leaving 14 bases between. CDR3 in amino acids: CASSSGRYQYGYTF. For the CDR3, the DNA is TGTGCCAGCAGCTCCGGACGGTATCAATATGGCTACACCTTC.

The gene calls are TRBV20-1 and TRBJ1-4, with unresolved D. CDR1 DFQATT and CDR2 SNEGSKA come from the germline V gene (reference sequence). Trimming shortened V by 3 bases and J by 4 bases, and 9 bases separated the two germline ends. CDR3 length: 13 residues. The CDR3 here is CSASPGINEKLFF. In nucleotides, the CDR3 is TGCAGTGCTAGTCCCGGGATTAATGAAAAACTGTTTTTT.

This rearrangement joins TRBV14 to TRBJ1-6; D is possibly TRBD1 (6 bases). CDR1 SGHDN and CDR2 FVKESK come from the germline V gene. The CDR3 extends over 15 amino acids. Trimming stripped 5 bases from V and 8 bases from J, with 16 bases between. Written as DNA, the CDR3 is TGTGCCAGCAGCGTGTCTGGGGGCGGTGATTCACCCCTCCACTTT. As protein: CASSVSGGGDSPLHF. Full variable domain (remainder filled in from reference TRBV14 and TRBJ1-6): EAGVTQFPSHSVIEKGQTVTLRCDPISGHDNLYWYRRVMGKEIKFLLHFVKESKQDESGMPNNRFLAERTGGTYSTLKVQPAELEDSGVYFCASSVSGGGDSPLHFGNGTRLTVT.

This rearrangement joins TRBV20-1 to TRBJ1-6, with 7 nucleotides matching TRBD1. CDR3 size: 16 residues. Germline assignment: CDR1 DFQATT and CDR2 SNEGSKA (reference sequence). The ends lost 6 bases at V and 7 bases at J; junction bases unmatched: 15. The CDR3, as DNA: TGCAGTGCCCGTCCCGGGACAGTGGCCCTGAATTCACCCCTCCACTTT. This encodes CSARPGTVALNSPLHF.

V is TRBV6-2 or TRBV6-3 and J is TRBJ2-3, with 7 bases fitting TRBD2. This CDR3 contains 17 residues. Germline trimming cut 6 bases from V and 0 bases from J; bases unmatched to any gene: 12. Germline-derived CDR1 and CDR2 are MNHEY and SVGEGT. The CDR3 nucleotides are TGTGCCAGCAGCCTCCGGGACTACGAACCTAGCACAGATACGCAGTATTTT. It codes for CASSLRDYEPSTDTQYF.

The chain combines TRBV12-3 or TRBV12-4 with TRBJ2-1; D perhaps matches TRBD1 (6 bases). Trimming cost V 5 bases and J 10 bases, with 15 bases left between them. The CDR3 spans 13 residues. The CDR3 loop is CASSVGEGDEQFF. In nucleotides, the CDR3 is TGTGCCAGCAGTGTAGGAGAGGGGGACGAGCAGTTCTTC.

V usage is TRBV5-1 and J usage is TRBJ1-2; a weak D match, TRBD1 (5 bases). Germline loops: CDR1 SGHRS, CDR2 YFSETQ. V dropped 1 base and J dropped 4 bases, with 11 bases sitting between them. The length of the CDR3 is 14 residues. The CDR3 region is CASSLTGLFYGYTF. As DNA, the CDR3 is TGCGCCAGCAGCTTGACAGGCTTGTTCTATGGCTACACCTTC.

The genes are TRBV4-3 and TRBJ2-4, with 14 bases identical to TRBD2. CDR1 is LGHNA, CDR2 YSLEER, per germline. The V and J ends lost 0 bases and 0 bases, in that order; junction bases with no gene match: 10. CDR3 length: 21 amino acids. In nucleotides, the CDR3 is TGCGCCAGCAGCCAAGATTTCCCCCGACTAGCGGGGGGGGTAGCCAAAAACATTCAGTACTTC. It specifies CASSQDFPRLAGGVAKNIQYF.

The chain links TRBV20-1 to TRBJ1-2; perhaps TRBD1 as D (5 bases). The V gene lost 0 bases and the J gene lost 2 bases, with 10 bases spanning the gap. Germline loops: CDR1 DFQATT, CDR2 SNEGSKA (reference sequence). This CDR3 spans 14 amino acids. Here the CDR3 reads CSARDQAGNYGYTF. CDR3 DNA sequence: TGCAGTGCTAGAGATCAGGCAGGGAACTATGGCTACACCTTC.